This T cell receptor (beta chain) emerged from a study of cytomegalovirus exposure and HLA in healthy donors. Regarding the study as a whole: The finding came from a later analysis; first-cohort TCR clusters tended to co-occur in the 95 to 150 validation repertoires.

Concerning this clone: Antigen unknown.

Per germline, CDR1 SGDLS and CDR2 YYNGEE. CDR3 length: 17 residues. Trimming took 3 bases from V and 0 from J, leaving 16 bases between them. Measured with immunoSEQ multiplex PCR; TCRdb has only the in-frame clones, and not every one. In the table there are about 130,000 clones, 89% of which are singletons. The donors were part of the validation cohort of 120 subjects. That cohort was separate from the first cohort, which comprised about 730 subjects. Sequenced input: PBMCs. The source of this sequence is a young woman in good health and CMV-seronegative. J is TRBJ1-3 and V is TRBV9; tentatively, D is TRBD1 (6 bases). DNA of the CDR3: TGTGCCAGCAGCGAATCATGGGGGCCGAGCTCTGGAAACACCATATATTTT. Translation: CASSESWGPSSGNTIYF.